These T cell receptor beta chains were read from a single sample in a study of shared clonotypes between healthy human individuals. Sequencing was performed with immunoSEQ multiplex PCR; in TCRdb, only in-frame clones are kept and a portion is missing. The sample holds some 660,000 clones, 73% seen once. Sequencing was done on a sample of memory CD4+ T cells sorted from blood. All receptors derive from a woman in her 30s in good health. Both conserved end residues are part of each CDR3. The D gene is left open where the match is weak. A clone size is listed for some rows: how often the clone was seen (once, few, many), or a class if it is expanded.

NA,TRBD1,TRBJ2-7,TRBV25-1,CASSDGTVYEQYF,TGTGCCAGCAGTGACGGGACAGTATACGAGCAGTACTTC
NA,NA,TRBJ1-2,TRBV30,CAWAHRESNYGYTF,TGTGCCTGGGCCCACAGGGAATCGAACTATGGCTACACCTTC
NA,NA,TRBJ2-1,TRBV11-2,CASSLMRGREPGREQFF,TGTGCCAGCAGCTTAATGCGGGGGCGGGAGCCGGGCAGGGAGCAGTTCTTC
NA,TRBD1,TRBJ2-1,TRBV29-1,CSVLQGAPYNEQFF,TGCAGCGTGCTACAGGGGGCCCCCTACAATGAGCAGTTCTTC
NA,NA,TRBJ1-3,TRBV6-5,CASSPGPAGNTIYF,TGTGCCAGCAGTCCTGGGCCAGCTGGAAACACCATATATTTT
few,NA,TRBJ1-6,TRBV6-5,CASMWSSYNSPLHF,TGTGCCAGCATGTGGAGCTCCTATAATTCACCCCTCCACTTT
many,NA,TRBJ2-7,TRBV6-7,CASSYSRQGAHEQYF,TGTGCCAGCAGTTACTCGAGGCAGGGAGCTCACGAGCAGTACTTC
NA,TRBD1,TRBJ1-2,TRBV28,CASSTGVLNYGYTF,TGTGCCAGCAGTACAGGGGTCCTTAACTATGGCTACACCTTC
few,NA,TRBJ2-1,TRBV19,CASTSGTSFYEQFF,TGTGCCAGTACTTCCGGGACCAGCTTTTATGAGCAGTTCTTC
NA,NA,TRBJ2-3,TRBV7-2,CASSFQGWDTQYF,TGTGCCAGCAGCTTTCAGGGGTGGGATACGCAGTATTTT
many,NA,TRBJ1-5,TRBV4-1,CASSQDEGNQPQHF,TGCGCCAGCAGCCAAGATGAGGGCAATCAGCCCCAGCATTTT
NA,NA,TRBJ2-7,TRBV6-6,CASSYSGTYEQYF,TGTGCCAGCAGTTACTCGGGGACCTACGAGCAGTACTTC
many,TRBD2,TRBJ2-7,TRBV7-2,CASSLTPGLAGGEQYF,TGTGCCAGCAGCTTAACACCGGGACTAGCGGGAGGCGAGCAGTACTTC
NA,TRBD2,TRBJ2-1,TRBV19,CASRTSGTNEQFF,TGTGCCAGCCGGACTAGCGGGACGAATGAGCAGTTCTTC
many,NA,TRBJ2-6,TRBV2,CASRQLRVSGANVLTF,TGTGCCAGCAGACAACTTAGGGTATCTGGGGCCAACGTCCTGACTTTC
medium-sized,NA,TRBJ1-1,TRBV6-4,CASSETDRAEAFF,TGTGCCAGCAGTGAAACAGACCGGGCGGAAGCTTTCTTT